Following are 10 T cell receptor beta chains from one sample sequenced in a study of post-analysis software for immune sequencing data. Findings and caveats of the study: TRBV segments more frequent in patients than in controls numbered roughly 5 and included TRBV5-6, TRBV5-1 and TRBV20-1.

Their antigens remain unidentified. The TCR beta cDNA libraries carried unique molecular identifiers. TCRdb analysed the PCR reads with MiXCR anew, one entry per CDR3 protein. The sample carries 600,000 to 750,000 distinct CDR3 sequences, around 64% recorded once. The sequenced sample consisted of blood. Receptors originate from a girl aged 2-10 years with multiple sclerosis.

V gene TRBV29-1 combines with J gene TRBJ2-3; TRBD2 might be the D (6 bases). Looked up from germline, CDR1 is SQVTM and CDR2 is ANQGSEA. Trimming stripped 0 bases from V and 8 bases from J, with 12 bases between. The length of the CDR3 is 13 residues. The CDR3 DNA follows: TGCAGCGTTGAAGATGGAGGGATTGGTACGCAGTATTTT. Its protein product is CSVEDGGIGTQYF.

CDR3 loop: CSARVGGSDTQYF. CDR3 nucleotides: TGCAGTGCTAGAGTGGGGGGCTCCGATACGCAGTATTTT. This sequence joins TRBV20-1 and TRBJ2-3; the D call may be TRBD1 or TRBD2 (6 bases each). V dropped 1 base and J dropped 6 bases, with 11 bases sitting between them. CDR1 is DFQATT, CDR2 SNEGSKA, per germline (reference sequence). This CDR3 comprises 13 residues.

This rearrangement joins TRBV28 to TRBJ2-1; TRBD2 matches at 11 bases. With 5 bases clipped from V and 7 bases from J, the junction kept 16 bases outside the gene matches. Germline CDR1 and CDR2: MDHEN and SYDVKM. The CDR3 is made up of 18 amino acids. For the CDR3, the DNA is TGTGCCAGCAGTACCGGGACTAGCGGATCCGCACGTAGGAATGAGCAGTTCTTC. It encodes CASSTGTSGSARRNEQFF.

This clonotype was counted once. The gene calls are TRBV5-5 and TRBJ1-2, with D possibly TRBD1 on 5 matching bases. CDR1 and CDR2 (germline): SGHKS, YYEKEE (reference sequence). The CDR3 is 15 residues long. Trimming cost V 1 base and J 5 bases, with 15 bases left between them. CDR3: CASSLFQGEEYGYTF. The DNA of the CDR3 is TGTGCCAGCAGCTTGTTCCAGGGTGAGGAATATGGCTACACCTTC.

CDR3 sequence (DNA): TGTGCCAGCAGTTACATCGATGGCTACACCTTC. Translation gives CASSYIDGYTF. The chain combines TRBV6-6 with TRBJ1-2; no reliable D call. V lost 2 bases and J 6 bases, leaving 4 bases between the germline ends. The CDR3 length is 11 residues. Germline V gives CDR1 MNHNY, CDR2 SVGAGI (reference sequence).

This clonotype was seen more than once but under ten times. This chain uses TRBV20-1 with TRBJ2-1; 8 bases map to TRBD2. The V and J ends lost 3 bases and 7 bases, in that order; junction bases with no gene match: 14. Per germline, CDR1 DFQATT and CDR2 SNEGSKA (reference sequence). There are 16 residues in the CDR3. CDR3 sequence: CSARFPGRAHRNEQFF. The CDR3 region has the DNA TGCAGTGCTAGGTTCCCCGGGAGGGCCCATCGGAATGAGCAGTTCTTC.

The genes are TRBV10-2 and TRBJ2-5, with 8 bases matching TRBD2. The J segment lost 1 base and the V segment lost 2 bases, leaving 3 bases of the junction unmatched. The CDR3 sequence is 15 residues long. Germline V gives CDR1 WSHSY, CDR2 SAAADI. The CDR3 DNA reads as TGCGCCAGCAGTGAGGCCGGGGGGGGCCAAGAGACCCAGTACTTC. Residues: CASSEAGGGQETQYF.

This chain joins TRBV27 and TRBJ2-5; TRBD2 might be the D (6 bases). V was shortened by 3 bases and J by 7 bases, with 15 bases between the two germline ends. Germline V lookup: CDR1 MNHEY, CDR2 SMNVEV (reference sequence). CDR3 length: 14 amino acids. The CDR3 spells CASSFVSGPTTQYF. The CDR3 DNA reads as TGTGCCAGCAGTTTTGTTAGCGGACCAACGACCCAGTACTTC.

In this sample, this clonotype turned up once. Compared with germline, one end of the junction differs, possibly owing to a read error. The chain is built from TRBV6-2 or TRBV6-3 and TRBJ1-1; D remains unclear. CDR1 is MNHEY and CDR2 is SVGEGT in the germline V gene. The CDR3 sequence is 14 residues long. The CDR3 DNA reads TGTGCCGGCAGTTACTCTTTGGGGATACCCGAAGCTTTCTTT. Encoded protein: CAGSYSLGIPEAFF.

This chain joins TRBV5-6 and TRBJ2-7; 13 nucleotides line up with TRBD2. The V and J ends lost 1 base and 6 bases, in that order; junction bases with no gene match: 7. Germline-derived CDR1 and CDR2 are SGHDT and YYEEEE. The length of the CDR3 is 16 residues. CDR3 amino acids: CASSLYAGLAGAEQYF. The CDR3 DNA reads TGTGCCAGCAGCTTGTACGCCGGACTAGCGGGAGCCGAGCAGTACTTC.